One sample yielded the 20 T cell receptor beta chains listed below, sequenced in a study of T cell responses to AZD1222 COVID-19 vaccine. The data were produced by immunoSEQ multiplex PCR, yet TCRdb's version contains in-frame clones alone and is incomplete. The repertoire holds over 110,000 clones, around 91% seen once, with roughly 10% in the top ten. The input for sequencing was peripheral blood, taken 28 days after the second AZD1222 dose. The origin of the receptors is an adult who received the AZD1222 COVID-19 vaccine.

This clone has just a few counts. The chain employs TRBV21-1 and TRBJ1-3. TRBV21-1 is labeled a pseudogene. The CDR3 is made up of 13 amino acids. CDR3 in amino acids: CATRASSGNTIYF. DNA for the CDR3: TGTGCCACGAGGGCTAGCTCTGGAAACACCATATATTTT.

This clone appeared a single time. The chain recombines TRBV28 with TRBJ1-1; the D is unclear. The CDR3 consists of 14 residues. Germline assignment: CDR1 MDHEN and CDR2 SYDVKM. Trimming took 5 bases from V and 0 from J, leaving 10 bases between them. DNA for the CDR3: TGTGCCAGCAGTGAGTGGGTAATGAACACTGAAGCTTTCTTT. This translates into CASSEWVMNTEAFF.

Here the CDR3 reads CASRGAYSNQPQHF. CDR3 DNA sequence: TGTGCCAGCAGGGGGGCTTATAGCAATCAGCCCCAGCATTTT. The V call is TRBV2, the J call TRBJ1-5, with D tentatively TRBD1 (6 bases). The germline V gene encodes CDR1 SNHLY and CDR2 FYNNEI. This CDR3 contains 14 residues. V shed 6 bases and J shed 0 bases, with 9 bases lying between them.

The chain recombines TRBV9 with TRBJ2-1; D is uncertain. V lost 1 base, J lost 8 bases, and 10 bases lay in between. The CDR3 loop spans 13 amino acids. Germline CDR1 reads SGDLS; CDR2 reads YYNGEE. CDR3 amino acids: CASSVTLEDEQFF. DNA for the CDR3: TGTGCCAGCAGCGTAACCCTTGAGGATGAGCAGTTCTTC.

This clone was detected only a few times. The chain employs TRBV13 and TRBJ1-1; 8 positions agree with TRBD1. CDR3 length: 17 residues. After removal of 6 bases from V and 0 bases from J, the junction contained 12 bases not matched to a gene. Germline V gene lookup returns CDR1 PRHDT and CDR2 FYEKMQ (reference sequence). The DNA for the CDR3 is TGTGCCAGCAGTAACGCCGGACAGGGAATTTTGAACACTGAAGCTTTCTTT. Translated: CASSNAGQGILNTEAFF.

This clone occurred once. CDR3 DNA: TGTGCCAGCAGTCGGACTACGTCGGATTACGAGCAGTACTTC. Translated: CASSRTTSDYEQYF. The V and J genes are TRBV3-1 (or the pseudogene TRBV3-2) and TRBJ2-7; maybe TRBD2 (6 bases). The CDR3 consists of 14 residues. V dropped 6 bases and J dropped 4 bases, with 16 bases sitting between them. Germline values: CDR1 LGHDT, CDR2 YNNKEL (reference sequence).

The V call is TRBV28, the J call TRBJ1-1; TRBD1 aligns across 11 bases. The CDR3 extends over 16 amino acids. The germline V gene has CDR1 MDHEN and CDR2 SYDVKM. V lost 5 bases, J lost 4 bases, and 9 bases stayed unmatched. The CDR3 DNA is TGTGCCAGCAGTCCTACGGACAGGGGGCTAGTCACTGAAGCTTTCTTT. Protein product: CASSPTDRGLVTEAFF.

The rearrangement joins TRBV6-5 to TRBJ2-7; TRBD2 agrees at 12 bases. This CDR3 has 14 amino acids. The V gene's germline CDR1 is MNHEY and CDR2 SVGAGI. V was pared by 11 bases and J by 5 bases, with 10 bases of the junction left unmatched. The CDR3 nucleotides are TGTGCCCACGCTAGCGGGAGGGCCTGGGACGAGCAGTACTTC. It codes for CAHASGRAWDEQYF.

The genes are TRBV18 and TRBJ2-5; TRBD2 matches 7 bases. Germline-derived CDR1 and CDR2 are KGHSH and LQKENI. V was clipped by 0 bases and J by 2 bases; unmatched bases: 9. This CDR3 is 17 amino acids long. DNA of the CDR3: TGTGCCAGCTCACCACCGTATGGCGGGGGATTACAAGAGACCCAGTACTTC. Translation: CASSPPYGGGLQETQYF.

The chain is built from TRBV7-9 and TRBJ2-1; 11 bases are a match to TRBD2. Looked up from germline, CDR1 is SEHNR and CDR2 is FQNEAQ (reference sequence). The J segment lost 5 bases and the V segment lost 2 bases, leaving 11 bases of the junction unmatched. This CDR3 is built from 18 residues. DNA of the CDR3: TGTGCCAGCAGCTTATCCTCACTGCTAGCGGGAGGTGACAATGAGCAGTTCTTC. Translated: CASSLSSLLAGGDNEQFF.

The chain is built from TRBV5-6 and TRBJ1-2; 7 bases are shared with TRBD1. Germline loops: CDR1 SGHDT, CDR2 YYEEEE. The V and J ends lost 2 bases and 10 bases, in that order; junction bases with no gene match: 2. CDR3 size: 11 residues. CDR3 protein: CASSLQGYYTF. CDR3 bases: TGTGCCAGCAGCTTACAGGGGTACTACACCTTC. Full variable domain (remainder filled in from reference TRBV5-6 and TRBJ1-2): DAGVTQSPTHLIKTRGQQVTLRCSPKSGHDTVSWYQQALGQGPQFIFQYYEEEERQRGNFPDRFSGHQFPNYSSELNVNALLLGDSALYLCASSLQGYYTFGSGTRLTVV.

The chain has TRBV18 and TRBJ1-5, with TRBD1 matching over 8 bases. The CDR3 runs 15 residues. The V gene end was trimmed by 4 bases and the J gene end by 3 bases; junction bases not matched to a gene: 5. CDR1 and CDR2 (germline): KGHSH, LQKENI. Written as DNA, the CDR3 is TGTGCCAGCTCACTGCAGGGGGCGAACAATCAGCCCCAGCATTTT. Its protein is CASSLQGANNQPQHF.

The V gene is TRBV13, the J gene TRBJ2-1, with D perhaps TRBD2 (6 bases). Germline V gene data show CDR1 as PRHDT and CDR2 as FYEKMQ (reference sequence). The CDR3 has 15 amino acids. With 1 base removed from V and 0 bases from J, the gap between germline ends came to 7 bases. The CDR3 reads CASSLVGSSYNEQFF. As DNA, the CDR3 is TGTGCCAGCAGCTTAGTCGGGAGCTCCTACAATGAGCAGTTCTTC.

The rearrangement uses TRBV18 and TRBJ1-2; 8 bases agree with TRBD1. The CDR3 covers 15 residues. Germline lookup yields CDR1 KGHSH and CDR2 LQKENI. Losses at the gene ends were 6 bases for V and 5 bases for J; bases not matched to a gene: 11. In nucleotides, the CDR3 is TGTGCCAGCTCCCAGGGACAGGAGGCCCTATATGGCTACACCTTC. It codes for CASSQGQEALYGYTF.

The chain joins TRBV27 to TRBJ1-1; the match to TRBD1 covers 7 bases. The CDR3 is made up of 16 amino acids. Germline V gene sequence: CDR1 MNHEY, CDR2 SMNVEV (reference sequence). The J segment lost 0 bases and the V segment lost 8 bases, leaving 12 bases of the junction unmatched. DNA of the CDR3: TGTGCCAGCGGTAACAGGGGTCGATTCATGAACACTGAAGCTTTCTTT. As protein: CASGNRGRFMNTEAFF.

V is TRBV28 and J is TRBJ1-5; 8 nucleotides match TRBD1. With 3 bases clipped from V and 6 bases from J, the junction kept 7 bases outside the gene matches. The CDR3 covers 15 residues. The germline CDR1 and CDR2 sequences are MDHEN and SYDVKM. CDR3 in amino acids: CASSLTGAGGQPQHF. Here the CDR3 DNA reads TGTGCCAGCAGTTTGACAGGGGCTGGGGGTCAGCCCCAGCATTTT.

The chain couples TRBV7-9 to TRBJ1-4; perhaps TRBD1 as D (6 bases). CDR3 length: 18 amino acids. Trimming took 5 bases from V and 0 from J, leaving 19 bases between them. Germline CDR1 SEHNR, CDR2 FQNEAQ (reference sequence). Here the CDR3 reads CASSPRRGRGSTNEKLFF. For the CDR3, the DNA is TGTGCCAGCAGCCCCCGGCGGGGCAGGGGCTCAACTAATGAAAAACTGTTTTTT.

The gene calls are TRBV5-6 and TRBJ1-4; no reliable D call. There are 15 residues in the CDR3. Germline V gives CDR1 SGHDT, CDR2 YYEEEE. V was shortened by 1 base and J by 0 bases, with 7 bases between the two germline ends. The CDR3 here is CASSLSSATNEKLFF. As DNA, the CDR3 is TGTGCCAGCAGCTTGAGCTCCGCAACTAATGAAAAACTGTTTTTT.

This sequence joins TRBV24-1 and TRBJ2-3; 7 bases are a match to TRBD2. This CDR3 has 18 amino acids. Per the germline V gene, CDR1 is KGHDR and CDR2 is SFDVKD. The ends lost 2 bases at V and 1 base at J; junction bases unmatched: 11. DNA for the CDR3: TGTGCCACCAGTGATTCGCGGGTTAGCGGGTTAGGCACAGATACGCAGTATTTT. This gives the protein CATSDSRVSGLGTDTQYF.

V and J are TRBV6-1 and TRBJ2-7; 7 nucleotides agree with TRBD2. The germline gives CDR1 MNHNS, CDR2 SASEGT. The ends lost 3 bases at V and 5 bases at J; junction bases unmatched: 19. This CDR3 comprises 18 residues. CDR3 sequence reads: CASSEFLLAVEGFDEQYF. In nucleotides, the CDR3 is TGTGCCAGCAGTGAGTTCCTCCTAGCGGTAGAAGGCTTCGACGAGCAGTACTTC.